This TCR beta chain was sequenced during a study of blood T cells in healthy people across ages. Combining a sample-barcoded 5' primer with a J-beta primer mix, a second PCR ran for 7 to 11 cycles. TCRdb used MiXCR to reprocess the 5' RACE reads, holding one entry per CDR3 protein. The table shows roughly 2 million distinct CDR3 sequences, with roughly 50% occurring only once. Trimming left V 6 bases short and J 4 bases short, with 14 bases between. Germline assignment: CDR1 DFQATT and CDR2 SNEGSKA (reference sequence). The CDR3 loop spans 13 amino acids. The source is a woman aged 40 to 50 in good health. The chain links TRBV20-1 to TRBJ2-3, with D unclear. The source material was blood. CDR3 sequence (DNA): TGCAGTGCCGGAGCAATTAGGGCAGATACGCAGTATTTT. Its protein is CSAGAIRADTQYF.